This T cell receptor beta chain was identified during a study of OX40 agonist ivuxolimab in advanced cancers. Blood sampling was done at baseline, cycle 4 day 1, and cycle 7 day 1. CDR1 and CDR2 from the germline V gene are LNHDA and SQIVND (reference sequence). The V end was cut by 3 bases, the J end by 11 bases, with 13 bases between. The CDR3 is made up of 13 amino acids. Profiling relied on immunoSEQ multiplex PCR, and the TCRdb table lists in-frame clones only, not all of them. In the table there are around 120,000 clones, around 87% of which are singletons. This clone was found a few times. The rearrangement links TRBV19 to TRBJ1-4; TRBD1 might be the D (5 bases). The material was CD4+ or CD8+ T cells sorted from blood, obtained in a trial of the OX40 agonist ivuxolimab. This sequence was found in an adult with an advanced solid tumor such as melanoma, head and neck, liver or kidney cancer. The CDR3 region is CASSIQGLDKLFF. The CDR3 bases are TGTGCCAGTAGTATCCAGGGATTGGATAAACTGTTTTTT.